The 30 T cell receptor beta chains below were found in one sample sequenced in a study of T cell responses to AZD1222 COVID-19 vaccine. Libraries were prepared by immunoSEQ multiplex PCR; TCRdb keeps only in-frame clonotypes and omits some of them. The sample lists 100,000 to 120,000 clones; 80% to 95% were seen once. Sequencing was performed on peripheral blood, taken 28 days after the second AZD1222 dose. The receptor source for this set is an adult who received the AZD1222 COVID-19 vaccine.

The chain combines TRBV4-1 with TRBJ2-7; 13 nucleotides line up with TRBD2. V gave up 6 bases and J gave up 3 bases; unmatched junction bases: 14. This CDR3 is built from 18 residues. Germline V gene sequence: CDR1 MGHRA, CDR2 YSYEKL. CDR3 protein: CASSGRTSGGRKGYEQYF. In DNA form, the CDR3 reads TGCGCCAGCAGTGGAAGGACTAGCGGGGGTAGAAAGGGCTACGAGCAGTACTTC.

This chain links TRBV28 with TRBJ2-5, with D perhaps matching TRBD2 (6 bases). The V end was cut by 6 bases, the J end by 1 base, with 9 bases between. CDR1 is MDHEN and CDR2 is SYDVKM in the germline V gene. The CDR3 is made up of 13 amino acids. In nucleotides, the CDR3 is TGTGCCAGCAGCTCCGGGGGCCAAGAGACCCAGTACTTC. Translation: CASSSGGQETQYF.

As to this clone: Other DNA sequences in the sample encode the same CDR3. V and J are TRBV5-4 and TRBJ2-5; D may be TRBD1 (5 bases). Looked up from germline, CDR1 is SGHNT and CDR2 is YYREEE (reference sequence). V was clipped by 0 bases and J by 2 bases, with 5 bases between them. The CDR3 consists of 13 residues. The CDR3 DNA reads as TGTGCCAGCAGCTTGGACAGGCAAGAGACCCAGTACTTC. Protein sequence: CASSLDRQETQYF. Drawing the rest from reference TRBV5-4 and TRBJ2-5, the complete variable domain is ETGVTQSPTHLIKTRGQQVTLRCSSQSGHNTVSWYQQALGQGPQFIFQYYREEENGRGNFPPRFSGLQFPNYSSELNVNALELDDSALYLCASSLDRQETQYFGPGTRLLVL.

The chain carries TRBV6-2 or TRBV6-3 and TRBJ2-7; 7 bases are shared with TRBD1. The V gene's germline CDR1 is MNHEY and CDR2 SVGEGT. Unmatched junction bases numbered 9, after V lost 6 bases and J lost 1 base. The CDR3 extends over 15 amino acids. CDR3 in DNA: TGTGCCAGCAGCCAAACCACAGGGGCTTCCTACGAGCAGTACTTC. Protein sequence: CASSQTTGASYEQYF.

V gene TRBV5-1 combines with J gene TRBJ2-7, with D perhaps TRBD1 (6 bases). This CDR3 spans 15 amino acids. Trimming removed 2 bases at V and 0 bases at J, with 12 bases between. Germline CDR1 SGHRS, CDR2 YFSETQ. CDR3 in amino acids: CASSFQGDNSYEQYF. DNA for the CDR3: TGCGCCAGCAGCTTTCAAGGGGACAACTCCTACGAGCAGTACTTC. Looking up the rest from reference TRBV5-1 and TRBJ2-7 gives the full variable domain: KAGVTQTPRYLIKTRGQQVTLSCSPISGHRSVSWYQQTPGQGLQFLFEYFSETQRNKGNFPGRFSGRQFSNSRSEMNVSTLELGDSALYLCASSFQGDNSYEQYFGPGTRLTVT.

The chain uses TRBV30 and TRBJ2-7, with D unresolved. This CDR3 contains 13 residues. With 4 bases removed from V and 2 bases from J, the gap between germline ends came to 12 bases. The germline V gene has CDR1 GTSNPN and CDR2 SVGIG (reference sequence). The CDR3 DNA sequence: TGTGCCTGGATACCGTACAACGCCTACGAGCAGTACTTC. This encodes CAWIPYNAYEQYF.

This chain uses TRBV7-9 with TRBJ2-2; D is ambiguous. Per germline, CDR1 SEHNR and CDR2 FQNEAQ (reference sequence). The ends were cut back, 6 bases at V and 3 bases at J, with 5 bases in the middle. CDR3 length: 12 residues. In nucleotides, the CDR3 is TGTGCCAGCAGTCCCTACACCGGGGAGCTGTTTTTT. Protein: CASSPYTGELFF.

This chain connects TRBV6-2 or TRBV6-3 to TRBJ1-2, with 10 bases aligning to TRBD1. The CDR3 covers 15 residues. CDR1 and CDR2 from the germline V gene are MNHEY and SVGEGT. The J segment lost 7 bases and the V segment lost 6 bases, leaving 11 bases of the junction unmatched. The CDR3 sequence: CASSRRGQGTVGYTF. The CDR3 coding sequence is TGTGCCAGCAGCCGACGGGGACAGGGGACAGTTGGCTACACCTTC.

This clone was counted a single time. The rearrangement uses TRBV7-2 and TRBJ1-1; D is unclear. CDR1 is SGHTA and CDR2 is FQGNSA in the germline V gene. Trimming removed 4 bases at V and 5 bases at J, with 11 bases between. This CDR3 region has 13 residues. DNA for the CDR3: TGTGCCAGCAGCTCCGGCCCCGGGACTGAAGCTTTCTTT. Translated, it gives CASSSGPGTEAFF.

The chain carries TRBV29-1 and TRBJ2-3; no reliable D call. Trimming cost V 2 bases and J 4 bases, with 7 bases left between them. Germline loops: CDR1 SQVTM, CDR2 ANQGSEA. The CDR3 has 12 residues. The CDR3 protein is CSVEPGADTQYF. CDR3 sequence (DNA): TGCAGCGTTGAACCGGGTGCAGATACGCAGTATTTT.

The CDR3 bases are TGTGCCAGCAGCGCGAGGACAGGGGGACAATCGGAGCAGTACTTC. Residues: CASSARTGGQSEQYF. This chain links TRBV7-8 with TRBJ2-7; 10 nucleotides line up with TRBD1. The V gene end was trimmed by 5 bases and the J gene end by 7 bases; junction bases not matched to a gene: 11. The CDR3 runs to 15 residues. The germline V gene has CDR1 SGHVS and CDR2 FQNEAQ.

The J gene is TRBJ2-5, the V gene TRBV9; 8 positions agree with TRBD2. The CDR3 spans 19 residues. The V segment lost 3 bases and the J segment 3 bases; nucleotides outside the gene matches: 19. CDR1 and CDR2 from the germline V gene are SGDLS and YYNGEE. The CDR3 loop reads CASSARVRTGGTSKETQYF. DNA for the CDR3: TGTGCCAGCAGCGCCAGAGTAAGGACGGGGGGGACTTCGAAAGAGACCCAGTACTTC. The variable domain in full, with the rest retrieved from reference TRBV9 and TRBJ2-5, is DSGVTQTPKHLITATGQRVTLRCSPRSGDLSVYWYQQSLDQGLQFLIQYYNGEERAKGNILERFSAQQFPDLHSELNLSSLELGDSALYFCASSARVRTGGTSKETQYFGPGTRLLVL.

This clone was seen just once. The chain employs TRBV9 and TRBJ2-1, with no clear D. Looked up from germline, CDR1 is SGDLS and CDR2 is YYNGEE. The V end lost 0 bases, the J end lost 4 bases, and 8 bases lay between the germline ends. The CDR3 contains 14 residues. DNA of the CDR3: TGTGCCAGCAGCGTAGATCCCAGTTACAATGAGCAGTTCTTC. It encodes CASSVDPSYNEQFF.

The genes are TRBV7-2 and TRBJ1-5; 8 bases line up with TRBD1. V was clipped by 2 bases and J by 7 bases; unmatched bases: 7. This CDR3 region has 15 residues. Germline values: CDR1 SGHTA, CDR2 FQGNSA. The CDR3 DNA reads as TGTGCCAGCAGCTTAAGGACAGGGCCTGGACAGCCCCAGCATTTT. Translation: CASSLRTGPGQPQHF.

The V gene is TRBV7-9, the J gene TRBJ1-6; 9 positions match TRBD1. The V gene's germline CDR1 is SEHNR and CDR2 FQNEAQ (reference sequence). The CDR3 has 18 amino acids. After removal of 5 bases from V and 0 bases from J, the junction contained 8 bases not matched to a gene. CDR3 in DNA: TGTGCCAGCAGCCCAGACAGGGGGTTTAGCTCCTATAATTCACCCCTCCACTTT. This codes for CASSPDRGFSSYNSPLHF.

The V gene is TRBV27, the J gene TRBJ2-5; TRBD1 matches 11 bases. Germline V gene data show CDR1 as MNHEY and CDR2 as SMNVEV (reference sequence). Germline trimming cut 1 base from V and 0 bases from J; bases unmatched to any gene: 7. There are 18 residues in the CDR3. This CDR3 is CASSLYWTGGAYQETQYF. DNA for the CDR3: TGTGCCAGCAGTTTATACTGGACAGGGGGCGCCTACCAAGAGACCCAGTACTTC.

The V gene is TRBV2, the J gene TRBJ2-1, with 7 bases fitting TRBD2. V was pared by 6 bases and J by 0 bases, with 2 bases of the junction left unmatched. CDR3 length: 14 residues. CDR1 and CDR2 from the germline V gene are SNHLY and FYNNEI. CDR3 sequence: CASSGGSSYNEQFF. The CDR3 nucleotides read TGTGCCAGCAGCGGGGGGAGCTCCTACAATGAGCAGTTCTTC.

The chain is built from TRBV28 and TRBJ1-2, with D unclear. V lost 5 bases to trimming and J lost 7 bases, with 11 bases between them. The CDR3 consists of 12 residues. CDR1 MDHEN and CDR2 SYDVKM come from the germline V gene. Here the CDR3 reads CASSLRDGGYTF. In DNA form, the CDR3 reads TGTGCCAGCAGTCTTCGGGATGGTGGCTACACCTTC.

The chain combines TRBV6-5 with TRBJ2-5, with D tentatively TRBD1 (5 bases). Germline V lookup: CDR1 MNHEY, CDR2 SVGAGI. The V and J ends lost 2 bases and 0 bases respectively, with 13 bases between them. The CDR3 is made up of 16 amino acids. The CDR3 DNA is TGTGCCAGCAGTTACACACCTCAGGGTTACCAAGAGACCCAGTACTTC. It translates to CASSYTPQGYQETQYF.

Worth noting for this clone: Relative to the germline gene, one junction end is altered; a read error may explain this. The chain links TRBV6-1 to TRBJ1-5; TRBD1 agrees at 12 bases. CDR3 length equals 16 residues. Germline V CDR1 and CDR2: MNHNS, SASEGT. CDR3 loop: CASSGTGTGGKQPQHF. CDR3 DNA sequence: TGTGCCAGCAGTGGTACCGGGACAGGGGGCAAGCAGCCCCAGCATTTT.

This clone was found once. J is TRBJ2-4 and V is TRBV4-1, with D possibly being TRBD2 (7 bases). The CDR3 covers 16 residues. Trimming cost V 0 bases and J 3 bases, with 12 bases left between them. The germline CDR1 and CDR2 sequences are MGHRA and YSYEKL. This CDR3 reads CASSQERGGSKNIQYF. CDR3 DNA sequence: TGCGCCAGCAGCCAAGAAAGGGGGGGGAGCAAAAACATTCAGTACTTC.

The J gene is TRBJ1-1, the V gene TRBV3-1 (or the pseudogene TRBV3-2); tentative D call: TRBD1 (6 bases). The V end was cut by 2 bases, the J end by 7 bases, with 14 bases between. The CDR3 is made up of 14 amino acids. Germline-derived CDR1 and CDR2 are LGHDT and YNNKEL (reference sequence). CDR3 region: CASSQRGQKLEAFF. The CDR3 DNA is TGTGCCAGCAGCCAACGCGGACAGAAACTTGAAGCTTTCTTT.

This clone was seen a few times. The chain employs TRBV28 and TRBJ1-5, with D tentatively TRBD1 (5 bases). Germline CDR1 is MDHEN and CDR2 is SYDVKM. The V and J ends lost 6 bases and 7 bases respectively, with 22 bases between them. The CDR3 has 16 amino acids. The CDR3: CASRDRTRSIIQPQHF. CDR3 sequence (DNA): TGTGCCAGCAGGGATCGGACACGTAGCATTATACAGCCCCAGCATTTT.

The chain couples TRBV12-3 or TRBV12-4 to TRBJ1-5; unclear D gene. This CDR3 comprises 13 residues. With 6 bases removed from V and 5 bases from J, the gap between germline ends came to 11 bases. For the CDR3, the DNA is TGTGCCAGCAGACGCCGGGAGCATCAGCCCCAGCATTTT. This sequence encodes CASRRREHQPQHF.

The chain joins TRBV4-3 to TRBJ2-3, with TRBD2 identical over 12 bases. CDR1 is LGHNA, CDR2 YSLEER, per germline. The CDR3 has 14 residues. The ends lost 5 bases at V and 5 bases at J; junction bases unmatched: 2. The CDR3 is CASSATSGGDTQYF. DNA for the CDR3: TGCGCCAGCAGCGCGACTAGCGGGGGAGATACGCAGTATTTT.

The chain carries TRBV18 and TRBJ2-5; 13 nucleotides line up with TRBD2. V lost 3 bases and J lost 2; bases outside the gene matches: 3. This CDR3 comprises 16 residues. CDR1 is KGHSH and CDR2 is LQKENI in the germline V gene. For the CDR3, the DNA is TGTGCCAGCTCACCGAGGACTAGCGGGGGTCAAGAGACCCAGTACTTC. Residues: CASSPRTSGGQETQYF. Drawing the rest from reference TRBV18 and TRBJ2-5, the complete variable domain is NAGVMQNPRHLVRRRGQEARLRCSPMKGHSHVYWYRQLPEEGLKFMVYLQKENIIDESGMPKERFSAEFPKEGPSILRIQQVVRGDSAAYFCASSPRTSGGQETQYFGPGTRLLVL.

This chain uses TRBV20-1 with TRBJ1-2, with a tentative D call TRBD1 (6 bases). CDR1 and CDR2 from the germline V gene are DFQATT and SNEGSKA (reference sequence). Trimming shortened V by 7 bases and J by 6 bases, and 12 bases separated the two germline ends. This CDR3 region has 11 residues. CDR3 region: CSGRGSDGYTF. The CDR3 DNA sequence: TGCAGTGGGAGGGGGAGCGATGGCTACACCTTC.

This clone was seen just once. The chain carries TRBV21-1 and TRBJ1-1. TRBV21-1 is a documented pseudogene. This CDR3 spans 14 amino acids. CDR3 DNA sequence: TGTGCCAGCAGCAAAAAATGGGGGAACACTGAAGCTTTCTTT. Residues: CASSKKWGNTEAFF.

The chain employs TRBV2 and TRBJ2-7, with D perhaps matching TRBD1 (6 bases). With 7 bases removed from V and 6 bases from J, the gap between germline ends came to 16 bases. The CDR3 extends over 13 amino acids. Looked up from germline, CDR1 is SNHLY and CDR2 is FYNNEI. DNA for the CDR3: TGTGCCAGCACTCCTGGGGGCAGGGCCGAGCAGTACTTC. It encodes CASTPGGRAEQYF.

This chain uses TRBV10-3 with TRBJ2-5; D gene unclear. This CDR3 has 12 residues. V shed 10 bases and J shed 5 bases, with 14 bases lying between them. The germline gives CDR1 ENHRY, CDR2 SYGVKD. The CDR3 here is CATGTGSETQYF. Here the CDR3 DNA reads TGTGCCACAGGAACCGGATCGGAGACCCAGTACTTC.